This T cell receptor beta chain is from a study of cytomegalovirus exposure and HLA in healthy donors. The germline gives CDR1 SGDLS, CDR2 YYNGEE. The J segment lost 3 bases and the V segment lost 0 bases, leaving 1 base of the junction unmatched. CDR3 length equals 14 residues. This PCR relied on a set of 60 Vbeta primers and 13 Jbeta primers. Here immunoSEQ multiplex PCR was the method, and the copy in TCRdb shows in-frame clones only, minus some. The sample lists 150,000 to 200,000 clones; more than 65% were seen once. This chain uses TRBV9 with TRBJ2-7; TRBD2 agrees at 9 bases. Sequenced material: PBMCs. The source is a female donor in good health and CMV-seronegative. CDR3: CASSVDSGSYEQYF. CDR3 sequence (DNA): TGTGCCAGCAGCGTAGATAGCGGGAGCTACGAGCAGTACTTC. Variable domain in full (rest from reference TRBV9 and TRBJ2-7): DSGVTQTPKHLITATGQRVTLRCSPRSGDLSVYWYQQSLDQGLQFLIQYYNGEERAKGNILERFSAQQFPDLHSELNLSSLELGDSALYFCASSVDSGSYEQYFGPGTRLTVT.